The next 5 T cell receptor beta chains were all read from a single sample in a study of T cells in Graves' hyperthyroidism and ophthalmopathy. Amplified regions were TCR beta CDR3 sequences from RNA transcripts. A set of HTBI primers served as the primers for a first-round RT-PCR of the TCR CDR3. Using its own MiXCR run on the multiplex PCR reads, TCRdb lists one record per CDR3 protein. The sample shows hundreds of thousands of distinct CDR3 sequences, more than 45% of them seen only once. Sequenced sample: peripheral blood or thyroid tissue (not recorded which). Receptors originate from a woman aged 18-35 years with Graves' hyperthyroidism.

The chain joins TRBV10-3 to TRBJ1-5; 11 bases agree with TRBD1. V gave up 4 bases and J gave up 7 bases; unmatched junction bases: 9. Per germline, CDR1 ENHRY and CDR2 SYGVKD. The CDR3 runs 16 residues. CDR3 loop: CAISVGDRGARQPQHF. In DNA form, the CDR3 reads TGTGCCATCAGTGTTGGGGACAGGGGGGCGAGGCAGCCCCAGCATTTT.

The chain joins TRBV7-6 to TRBJ2-7; no clear D gene. Per the germline V gene, CDR1 is SGHVS and CDR2 is FNYEAQ. This CDR3 is built from 14 residues. The ends were cut back, 6 bases at V and 2 bases at J, with 14 bases in the middle. The CDR3 region is CASSSHSDTYEQYF. The CDR3 region has the DNA TGTGCCAGCAGTTCCCACAGTGACACCTACGAGCAGTACTTC.

The chain combines TRBV29-1 with TRBJ2-5, with 7 positions matching TRBD1. CDR1 is SQVTM, CDR2 ANQGSEA, per germline. This CDR3 region has 13 residues. V lost 8 bases and J lost 7; bases outside the gene matches: 13. The CDR3 nucleotides read TGCAGCAGCCAGACAGGGAAAGGGAGGACCCAGTACTTC. Translation gives CSSQTGKGRTQYF.

This clonotype was seen more than once but under ten times. Sequence at one end of the junction differs from germline and may be a read error. J is TRBJ1-3 and V is TRBV10-3; D gene ambiguous. The CDR3 loop spans 14 amino acids. Germline CDR1 reads ENHRY; CDR2 reads SYGVKD. CDR3 sequence reads: CASSRADSGNTIYF. In nucleotides, the CDR3 is TGTGCCAGCAGTAGGGCCGACTCTGGAAACACCATATATTTT.

This clonotype was picked up a small number of times. The rearrangement joins TRBV20-1 to TRBJ1-2; D unresolved. The CDR3 covers 13 residues. Germline V gives CDR1 DFQATT, CDR2 SNEGSKA (reference sequence). Trimming left V 3 bases short and J 11 bases short, with 19 bases between. CDR3 protein: CSASLGSRRGYTF. In nucleotides, the CDR3 is TGCAGTGCTAGCCTCGGTAGTCGTAGAGGTTACACCTTC.